This TCR beta chain is drawn from a study of OX40 agonist ivuxolimab in advanced cancers. Findings and limits, study-wide: Antigen targets of the expanded peripheral T cells went undetermined.

In the case of this clone: What it binds is not known.

This CDR3 region has 20 residues. Trimming at V came to 4 bases and at J to 0 bases, leaving 12 bases not matched to a gene. The germline gives CDR1 LNHDA, CDR2 SQIVND (reference sequence). Generated by immunoSEQ multiplex PCR, the TCRdb table keeps only in-frame clones and is missing some. Counted here are about 17,000 clones, just under 80% occurring once; the ten biggest clones make up roughly 28%. The source of this sequence is an adult with an advanced solid tumor such as melanoma, head and neck, liver or kidney cancer. The source material was CD4+ or CD8+ T cells sorted from blood, sampled in a trial of the OX40 agonist ivuxolimab. The chain couples TRBV19 to TRBJ2-2; 12 bases are a match to TRBD1. CDR3 sequence reads: CASSTRGQGASFANTGELFF. In DNA, the CDR3 is TGTGCCAGTAGTACTAGGGGACAGGGGGCGTCTTTCGCGAACACCGGGGAGCTGTTTTTT.